This passage covers 16 T cell receptor beta chains from one sample sequenced in a study of T cells in Graves' hyperthyroidism and ophthalmopathy. Amplified regions were TCR beta CDR3 sequences from RNA transcripts. HTBI primers were employed in a first-round RT-PCR of the TCR CDR3. TCRdb re-derived calls from the multiplex PCR reads in MiXCR, one entry per CDR3 protein. The repertoire consists of over 700,000 distinct CDR3 sequences, with approximately 40% occurring once and the leading ten covering more than 7%. The sample comprised blood. These receptors came from a man younger than 35 with Graves' hyperthyroidism.

This clonotype was detected ten times or more. The rearrangement links TRBV20-1 to TRBJ1-1, with 8 bases fitting TRBD1. Germline assignment: CDR1 DFQATT and CDR2 SNEGSKA (reference sequence). V lost 5 bases and J lost 3; bases outside the gene matches: 2. There are 12 residues in the CDR3. The chain's CDR3 is CSAPDRDTEAFF. CDR3 bases: TGCAGTGCTCCGGACAGGGACACTGAAGCTTTCTTT.

The V gene is TRBV7-9, the J gene TRBJ1-1; D perhaps matches TRBD1 (5 bases). Germline loops: CDR1 SEHNR, CDR2 FQNEAQ (reference sequence). With 7 bases removed from V and 0 bases from J, the gap between germline ends came to 15 bases. The CDR3 has 15 amino acids. As DNA, the CDR3 is TGTGCCAGCAAACGCCCCGAGGGGATGAACACTGAAGCTTTCTTT. It encodes CASKRPEGMNTEAFF. Full variable domain (outside the CDR3, taken from reference TRBV7-9 and TRBJ1-1): DTGVSQNPRHKITKRGQNVTFRCDPISEHNRLYWYRQTLGQGPEFLTYFQNEAQLEKSRLLSDRFSAERPKGSFSTLEIQRTEQGDSAMYLCASKRPEGMNTEAFFGQGTRLTVV.

The genes are TRBV6-5 and TRBJ1-1, with unresolved D. This CDR3 is 14 amino acids long. Germline CDR1 reads MNHEY; CDR2 reads SVGAGI. V shed 5 bases and J shed 3 bases, with 13 bases lying between them. CDR3 loop: CASSPGRAYTEAFF. DNA of the CDR3: TGTGCCAGCAGTCCGGGGAGAGCATACACTGAAGCTTTCTTT.

J is TRBJ1-4 and V is TRBV7-2; D is perhaps TRBD1 (6 bases). Germline V gene lookup returns CDR1 SGHTA and CDR2 FQGNSA. The CDR3 spans 18 residues. V lost 5 bases, J lost 6 bases, and 25 bases lay in between. The CDR3 sequence: CASSPHSNWGQLYEKLFF. In nucleotides, the CDR3 is TGTGCCAGCAGCCCCCATAGCAACTGGGGGCAGCTCTATGAAAAACTGTTTTTT.

The chain joins TRBV10-3 to TRBJ1-2; TRBD1 might be the D (6 bases). V lost 5 bases, J lost 3 bases, and 10 bases lay in between. Germline lookup yields CDR1 ENHRY and CDR2 SYGVKD. The CDR3 is 13 amino acids. Here the CDR3 reads CAISPGQYYGYTF. The CDR3 DNA is TGTGCCATCAGTCCTGGACAGTACTATGGCTACACCTTC.

This clonotype was recorded at least ten times. The genes are TRBV4-2 and TRBJ2-5; D unresolved. CDR3 length equals 12 residues. The V and J ends lost 0 bases and 3 bases respectively, with 2 bases between them. Germline V gene data show CDR1 as LGHNA and CDR2 as YNFKEQ. Written as DNA, the CDR3 is TGTGCCAGCAGCCAAGAAGAAGAGACCCAGTACTTC. Translation gives CASSQEEETQYF.

This clonotype was detected a few times. V gene TRBV11-2 combines with J gene TRBJ2-7; 8 bases line up with TRBD2. With 5 bases clipped from V and 3 bases from J, the junction kept 3 bases outside the gene matches. There are 13 residues in the CDR3. The germline V gene encodes CDR1 SGHAT and CDR2 FQNNGV. In nucleotides, the CDR3 is TGTGCCAGCAGCATGGGACTAGTCTACGAGCAGTACTTC. Residues: CASSMGLVYEQYF.

This clonotype appeared many times. The J gene is TRBJ2-7, the V gene TRBV15; D unclear. The CDR3 spans 14 residues. Germline V gives CDR1 LNHNV, CDR2 YYDKDF (reference sequence). Trimming pared 3 bases from V and 6 bases from J, leaving 15 bases between. The CDR3, as DNA: TGTGCCACCAGCAGGGAGACATCTCCCAGCGAGCAGTACTTC. This gives the protein CATSRETSPSEQYF. Supplemented by reference TRBV15 and TRBJ2-7, the full variable domain reads DAMVIQNPRYQVTQFGKPVTLSCSQTLNHNVMYWYQQKSSQAPKLLFHYYDKDFNNEADTPDNFQSRRPNTSFCFLDIRSPGLGDTAMYLCATSRETSPSEQYFGPGTRLTVT.

This clonotype has only a few counts. This chain joins TRBV5-5 and TRBJ2-7; no reliable D call. Germline V gene lookup returns CDR1 SGHKS and CDR2 YYEKEE (reference sequence). The V and J ends lost 4 bases and 2 bases respectively, with 16 bases between them. The CDR3 totals 15 residues. The CDR3 bases are TGTGCCAGCAGCCCGACGGTAGTGGCCCCCTACGAGCAGTACTTC. Translation gives CASSPTVVAPYEQYF.

Note on this clonotype: A read error may explain this, as a much larger clone is one base away. The chain carries TRBV7-9 and TRBJ1-4, with TRBD1 matching 7 bases. CDR1 is SEHNR, CDR2 FQNEAQ, per germline (reference sequence). The length of the CDR3 is 14 residues. The CDR3 DNA reads as TGTGCCAGCAGCTTCAAGGGGGCGGATGAAAAACTGCTTTTT. Amino acid sequence: CASSFKGADEKLLF.

This clonotype occurred many times. The genes are TRBV9 and TRBJ1-6; weak D call: TRBD1 (5 bases). There are 13 residues in the CDR3. V gave up 3 bases and J gave up 8 bases, with 9 bases separating them. Looked up from germline, CDR1 is SGDLS and CDR2 is YYNGEE. CDR3 nucleotides: TGTGCCAGCAGCGGGGACTGGGATTCACCCCTCCACTTT. Amino acid sequence: CASSGDWDSPLHF.

Concerning this clonotype itself: A much larger clone differs from this one at a single base, so this may be a read error. The chain joins TRBV7-9 to TRBJ1-1, with D possibly matching TRBD1 (5 bases). Germline V CDR1 and CDR2: SEHNR, FQNEAQ (reference sequence). The CDR3 is 15 residues long. The CDR3: CASSLVVGGNTGAFF. DNA for the CDR3: TGTGCCAGCAGCTTAGTGGTGGGGGGGAACACTGGAGCTTTCTTT.

About this clonotype: The junction and the germline gene differ at one end; a read error may be behind it. This chain joins TRBV29-1 and TRBJ2-2; D call uncertain. The CDR3 is made up of 13 amino acids. Germline-derived CDR1 and CDR2 are SQVTM and ANQGSEA. The DNA of the CDR3 is TGCAGCGTTGTCCAGGCGAACACTGGGGAGCTGTTTTTT. Translating gives CSVVQANTGELFF.

This clonotype has a count of ten or more. The V gene is TRBV29-1, the J gene TRBJ1-1, with no clear D. V lost 3 bases and J 4 bases, leaving 12 bases between the germline ends. Germline V gene sequence: CDR1 SQVTM, CDR2 ANQGSEA. CDR3 length equals 13 residues. The CDR3 region is CSVDLGLSTEAFF. The CDR3 region has the DNA TGCAGCGTTGATTTGGGCCTGAGCACTGAAGCTTTCTTT.

V gene TRBV20-1 combines with J gene TRBJ1-1; TRBD1 agrees at 8 bases. V dropped 7 bases and J dropped 4; count of bases not matched to a gene: 5. The CDR3 extends over 12 amino acids. CDR1 is DFQATT, CDR2 SNEGSKA, per germline (reference sequence). The CDR3 loop reads CSVNTGGTEAFF. CDR3 coding DNA: TGCAGTGTTAATACAGGGGGCACTGAAGCTTTCTTT.

This clonotype was detected ten times or more. V gene TRBV29-1 combines with J gene TRBJ1-1; D remains unclear. The germline gives CDR1 SQVTM, CDR2 ANQGSEA. V lost 3 bases and J 5 bases, leaving 10 bases between the germline ends. This CDR3 region has 12 residues. CDR3 coding DNA: TGCAGCGTTGATACGAGTGGGACTGAAGCTTTCTTT. It is translated as CSVDTSGTEAFF.